This T cell receptor beta chain appears in the sequencing data of a study of shared clonotypes between healthy human individuals. Trimming pared 0 bases from V and 0 bases from J, leaving 9 bases between. Germline values: CDR1 SGHTS, CDR2 YDEGEE. The CDR3 is made up of 16 amino acids. Several immunoSEQ 96-well plates shared each subset's DNA, each plate a replicate. Sequencing used immunoSEQ multiplex PCR; TCRdb keeps in-frame clones, though not all of them. The data show 450,000 to 650,000 clones, just over 75% seen once. The chain employs TRBV5-8 and TRBJ1-4; D is uncertain. The receptor was derived from a woman between 40 and 50 years old in good health. Some clones in this sample may be carry-over from other donors' samples. Sequenced: PBMCs. CDR3 in amino acids: CASSLGLAATNEKLFF. The CDR3 bases are TGTGCCAGCAGCTTGGGGTTGGCTGCAACTAATGAAAAACTGTTTTTT.